Following are 30 T cell receptor beta chains from one sample sequenced in a study of cytomegalovirus exposure and HLA in healthy donors. This PCR relied on a set of 60 Vbeta primers and 13 Jbeta primers. The data were produced by immunoSEQ multiplex PCR, yet TCRdb's version contains in-frame clones alone and is incomplete. The sample holds about 90,000 clones, 62% seen once. Material for sequencing was PBMCs. Receptor source: a woman younger than 45 in good health and CMV-seropositive.

This clone was seen a single time. This sequence joins TRBV2 and TRBJ1-2; the D gene is possibly TRBD1 (5 bases). V lost 4 bases to trimming and J lost 6 bases, with 15 bases between them. The germline V gene has CDR1 SNHLY and CDR2 FYNNEI. The CDR3 totals 14 residues. The CDR3: CASSGEGTGNGYTF. CDR3 DNA: TGTGCCAGCAGTGGCGAAGGGACTGGGAATGGCTACACCTTC.

This clone was seen only once. This sequence joins TRBV19 and TRBJ2-3; D perhaps matches TRBD2 (7 bases). V gave up 8 bases and J gave up 6 bases, with 15 bases separating them. CDR1 is LNHDA, CDR2 SQIVND, per germline (reference sequence). The CDR3 covers 13 residues. This CDR3 is CASGTGGDDTQYF. For the CDR3, the DNA is TGTGCCAGTGGAACGGGGGGCGACGATACGCAGTATTTT. Full variable domain (rest looked up from reference TRBV19 and TRBJ2-3): DGGITQSPKYLFRKEGQNVTLSCEQNLNHDAMYWYRQDPGQGLRLIYYSQIVNDFQKGDIAEGYSVSREKKESFPLTVTSAQKNPTAFYLCASGTGGDDTQYFGPGTRLTVL.

J is TRBJ1-6 and V is TRBV2, with TRBD1 matching over 7 bases. V lost 4 bases and J lost 7; bases outside the gene matches: 10. The germline V gene has CDR1 SNHLY and CDR2 FYNNEI. This CDR3 contains 16 residues. The CDR3 sequence is CASSGTGSTQNSPLHF. CDR3 DNA: TGTGCCAGCAGTGGGACAGGATCGACGCAAAATTCACCCCTCCACTTT.

The V and J genes are TRBV15 and TRBJ2-1, with 11 nucleotides matching TRBD2. Germline assignment: CDR1 LNHNV and CDR2 YYDKDF (reference sequence). Trimming took 0 bases from V and 12 from J; bases not matched to a gene: 4. CDR3 length: 14 amino acids. The CDR3 nucleotides read TGTGCCACCAGCAGAGATGGACTAGCGGGTATGCAGTTCTTC. This translates into CATSRDGLAGMQFF.

The rearrangement uses TRBV7-3 and TRBJ2-5; TRBD2 matches at 16 bases. The CDR3 sequence is 16 residues long. Unmatched junction bases numbered 4, after V lost 5 bases and J lost 4 bases. Germline V lookup: CDR1 SGHTA, CDR2 FQGTGA. The CDR3 nucleotides are TGTGCCAGCAGCACGGGACTAGCGGGGGGGAGAGAGACCCAGTACTTC. Protein sequence: CASSTGLAGGRETQYF.

The chain combines TRBV7-6 with TRBJ2-5; 10 bases agree with TRBD2. The CDR3 runs to 17 residues. Germline V gene sequence: CDR1 SGHVS, CDR2 FNYEAQ. The trim removed 0 bases at V and 3 bases at J, leaving 7 bases unmatched. The CDR3 DNA follows: TGTGCCAGCAGCTTAGCGTTTAGCGGGGGGTTTAAAGAGACCCAGTACTTC. Translated: CASSLAFSGGFKETQYF.

This chain uses TRBV7-9 with TRBJ2-5; D call uncertain. Germline CDR1 is SEHNR and CDR2 is FQNEAQ (reference sequence). The CDR3 has 11 amino acids. V lost 5 bases and J 7 bases, leaving 8 bases between the germline ends. CDR3 DNA: TGTGCCAGCAGCAGCCCCCCGACCCAGTACTTC. It yields the protein CASSSPPTQYF.

The V gene is TRBV13, the J gene TRBJ1-1, with 7 positions matching TRBD1. The J segment lost 4 bases and the V segment lost 3 bases, leaving 8 bases of the junction unmatched. Germline V gene lookup returns CDR1 PRHDT and CDR2 FYEKMQ (reference sequence). The CDR3 runs to 15 residues. CDR3 bases: TGTGCCAGCAGCTTGGGACAGCGGGCGACCACTGAAGCTTTCTTT. This gives the protein CASSLGQRATTEAFF.

In this sample, this clone turned up once. J is TRBJ1-5 and V is TRBV19; the match to TRBD1 covers 8 bases. Trimming removed 8 bases from V and 6 bases from J; junction bases left unmatched: 6. Germline-derived CDR1 and CDR2 are LNHDA and SQIVND (reference sequence). The CDR3 contains 13 residues. As DNA, the CDR3 is TGTGCCAGTGAGGACAGGGACGGTCAGCCCCAGCATTTT. It translates to CASEDRDGQPQHF. Supplemented by reference TRBV19 and TRBJ1-5, the full variable domain reads DGGITQSPKYLFRKEGQNVTLSCEQNLNHDAMYWYRQDPGQGLRLIYYSQIVNDFQKGDIAEGYSVSREKKESFPLTVTSAQKNPTAFYLCASEDRDGQPQHFGDGTRLSIL.

In this sample, this clone turned up a few times. The chain carries TRBV5-1 and TRBJ1-5; no clear D. Germline V gives CDR1 SGHRS, CDR2 YFSETQ. CDR3 length equals 14 residues. The V gene lost 6 bases and the J gene lost 6 bases, with 16 bases spanning the gap. The CDR3, as DNA: TGCGCCAGCAAACCCAGTGGAGGGAGTCAGCCCCAGCATTTT. Translated: CASKPSGGSQPQHF.

About this clone: The sample holds other DNA sequences that translate to the same CDR3. The chain couples TRBV6-5 to TRBJ2-3; a weak D match, TRBD1 (5 bases). Germline values: CDR1 MNHEY, CDR2 SVGAGI. The V end was cut by 0 bases, the J end by 1 base, with 5 bases between. This CDR3 spans 14 amino acids. CDR3 in amino acids: CASSYSGGTDTQYF. The CDR3 DNA sequence: TGTGCCAGCAGTTACTCAGGGGGCACAGATACGCAGTATTTT.

The chain uses TRBV10-1 and TRBJ2-5; TRBD2 agrees at 9 bases. The end of the DNA aligns better with TRBJ2-7, so the J call may be wrong. Germline assignment: CDR1 WNHNN and CDR2 SYGVQD (reference sequence). CDR3 length equals 15 residues. The CDR3 loop is CASSEDSGTSREQYF. CDR3 in DNA: TGCGCCAGCAGTGAGGATTCCGGGACTAGCCGCGAGCAGTACTTC.

The chain uses TRBV4-2 and TRBJ1-6; a possible D gene is TRBD1 (5 bases). CDR1 and CDR2 (germline): LGHNA, YNFKEQ. The V and J ends lost 6 bases and 0 bases respectively, with 9 bases between them. This CDR3 has 15 amino acids. CDR3 sequence: CASRADSSYNSPLHF. The CDR3 DNA sequence: TGTGCCAGCAGGGCTGACAGCTCCTATAATTCACCCCTCCACTTT.

The chain carries TRBV18 and TRBJ1-1, with TRBD1 matching 8 bases. Trimming at V came to 4 bases and at J to 4 bases, leaving 14 bases not matched to a gene. This CDR3 has 17 amino acids. The germline CDR1 and CDR2 sequences are KGHSH and LQKENI. CDR3 DNA sequence: TGTGCCAGCTCACGCTCCGGACAGGGCTTTGTTGGCACTGAAGCTTTCTTT. Its translation: CASSRSGQGFVGTEAFF.

This chain joins TRBV7-9 and TRBJ2-1; 10 bases map to TRBD2. Looked up from germline, CDR1 is SEHNR and CDR2 is FQNEAQ (reference sequence). The CDR3 has 18 residues. With 3 bases clipped from V and 9 bases from J, the junction kept 17 bases outside the gene matches. CDR3 bases: TGTGCCAGCAGCTTTAGCCTTCCGGCTAGCGGGGGCGGGGCTGAGCAGTTCTTC. Translated, it gives CASSFSLPASGGGAEQFF.

CDR3 region: CASSLGTGEETQYF. The CDR3 DNA is TGTGCCAGCAGCTTAGGGACAGGGGAAGAGACCCAGTACTTC. The chain links TRBV11-2 to TRBJ2-5, with TRBD1 matching over 9 bases. With 1 base clipped from V and 3 bases from J, the junction kept 0 bases outside the gene matches. The germline CDR1 and CDR2 sequences are SGHAT and FQNNGV. This CDR3 has 14 amino acids.

Here the CDR3 reads CASSEAGRGNEQFF. As DNA, the CDR3 is TGTGCCAGCAGTGAAGCGGGCAGGGGGAATGAGCAGTTCTTC. The chain uses TRBV6-1 and TRBJ2-1, with 7 bases lining up with TRBD1. With 0 bases clipped from V and 7 bases from J, the junction kept 3 bases outside the gene matches. The CDR3 spans 14 residues. The germline V gene encodes CDR1 MNHNS and CDR2 SASEGT.

The genes are TRBV6-1 and TRBJ1-1; TRBD1 matches 7 bases. V lost 3 bases to trimming and J lost 4 bases; unmatched junction nucleotides: 8. Germline CDR1 MNHNS, CDR2 SASEGT. The CDR3 spans 15 residues. CDR3: CASSDFRGPSTEAFF. CDR3 nucleotide sequence: TGTGCCAGCAGTGATTTTAGGGGGCCGAGCACTGAAGCTTTCTTT.

This clone was observed once. The chain couples TRBV5-1 to TRBJ2-7; 7 bases match TRBD1. The junction had 5 bases not matched to a gene; V was cut back by 0 bases and J by 5 bases. Germline V gene data show CDR1 as SGHRS and CDR2 as YFSETQ. The CDR3 length is 14 residues. The CDR3 spells CASSLGQGPDEQYF. In DNA form, the CDR3 reads TGCGCCAGCAGCTTGGGACAGGGCCCAGACGAGCAGTACTTC.

This chain connects TRBV5-8 to TRBJ2-7; TRBD1 aligns across 7 bases. The ends lost 2 bases at V and 3 bases at J; junction bases unmatched: 8. The CDR3 runs 15 residues. Germline-derived CDR1 and CDR2 are SGHTS and YDEGEE. CDR3 bases: TGTGCCAGCAGCTTATGGCAGGGGGATTTCTACGAGCAGTACTTC. It is translated as CASSLWQGDFYEQYF. Using reference TRBV5-8 and TRBJ2-7 for the parts outside the CDR3, the full variable domain is EAGVTQSPTHLIKTRGQQATLRCSPISGHTSVYWYQQALGLGLQFLLWYDEGEERNRGNFPPRFSGRQFPNYSSELNVNALELEDSALYLCASSLWQGDFYEQYFGPGTRLTVT.

The V gene is TRBV5-1, the J gene TRBJ2-6; TRBD1 matches at 11 bases. The CDR3 contains 18 residues. V shed 3 bases and J 1 base; nucleotides not matched to a gene: 6. The V gene's germline CDR1 is SGHRS and CDR2 YFSETQ. The CDR3 loop reads CASSSGTGGGSGANVLTF. The CDR3 DNA follows: TGCGCCAGCAGCTCCGGGACAGGGGGGGGTTCTGGGGCCAACGTCCTGACTTTC.

Only a few counts were recorded for this clone. The rearrangement uses TRBV29-1 and TRBJ1-6; D is possibly TRBD1 (5 bases). The ends were cut back, 3 bases at V and 10 bases at J, with 13 bases in the middle. This CDR3 has 13 residues. Germline V gene lookup returns CDR1 SQVTM and CDR2 ANQGSEA. The CDR3 sequence is CSVESGRGSPLHF. The CDR3 bases are TGCAGCGTTGAGTCGGGGAGGGGATCACCCCTCCACTTT.

This chain uses TRBV5-1 with TRBJ1-1; TRBD1 aligns across 7 bases. Germline CDR1 reads SGHRS; CDR2 reads YFSETQ. The CDR3 totals 16 residues. V lost 5 bases, J lost 0 bases, and 10 bases stayed unmatched. CDR3 nucleotide sequence: TGCGCCAGCAGTCCAAGGAGGGGGCTCCTGAACACTGAAGCTTTCTTT. Encoded protein: CASSPRRGLLNTEAFF.

The rearrangement joins TRBV19 to TRBJ1-2, with a tentative D call TRBD1 (6 bases). V lost 1 base, J lost 3 bases, and 9 bases lay in between. Germline values: CDR1 LNHDA, CDR2 SQIVND (reference sequence). The CDR3 contains 14 residues. CDR3 in amino acids: CASSIGGGDYGYTF. The CDR3, as DNA: TGTGCCAGTAGTATAGGAGGGGGGGACTATGGCTACACCTTC.

The chain is built from TRBV9 and TRBJ2-3, with D hard to call. The ends were cut back, 0 bases at V and 4 bases at J, with 18 bases in the middle. The CDR3 consists of 17 residues. From germline, CDR1 is SGDLS and CDR2 YYNGEE. CDR3 nucleotide sequence: TGTGCCAGCAGCGTAGGGTATATGGGTTTTCGGGCAGATACGCAGTATTTT. This encodes CASSVGYMGFRADTQYF.

The chain couples TRBV5-4 to TRBJ2-7, with D possibly matching TRBD1 (7 bases). Trimming pared 2 bases from V and 9 bases from J, leaving 21 bases between. Germline V CDR1 and CDR2: SGHNT, YYREEE (reference sequence). This CDR3 spans 15 amino acids. The CDR3 here is CASSFTGTELGGQYF. The CDR3, as DNA: TGTGCCAGCAGCTTTACCGGGACAGAGCTCGGGGGGCAGTACTTC.

This chain uses TRBV6-6 with TRBJ1-6, with D unclear. This CDR3 region has 16 residues. CDR1 MNHNY and CDR2 SVGAGI come from the germline V gene (reference sequence). V lost 7 bases, J lost 0 bases, and 13 bases lay in between. CDR3 bases: TGTGCCAGCACAACTGGCCACAGCTCCTATAATTCACCCCTCCACTTT. Its translation is CASTTGHSSYNSPLHF.

V gene TRBV11-3 combines with J gene TRBJ1-1, with 12 bases fitting TRBD1. The germline gives CDR1 SGHNT, CDR2 YENEEA. This CDR3 has 18 amino acids. Trimming took 2 bases from V and 2 from J; bases not matched to a gene: 9. The CDR3 sequence is CASSLSPWDRGPNTEAFF. CDR3 in DNA: TGTGCCAGCAGCTTATCACCCTGGGACAGGGGGCCTAACACTGAAGCTTTCTTT.

V and J are TRBV27 and TRBJ1-2, with no clear D. V gave up 3 bases and J gave up 7 bases, with 18 bases separating them. The CDR3 has 15 residues. Germline V gives CDR1 MNHEY, CDR2 SMNVEV (reference sequence). As DNA, the CDR3 is TGTGCCAGCAGTTTGAAAGCCCGCGGGTTCGGTGGCTACACCTTC. It specifies CASSLKARGFGGYTF.

The gene calls are TRBV9 and TRBJ2-2, with D perhaps TRBD1 (6 bases). The CDR3 is 16 amino acids. V was pared by 4 bases and J by 5 bases, with 18 bases between. The germline V gene encodes CDR1 SGDLS and CDR2 YYNGEE. In DNA, the CDR3 is TGTGCCAGCAGCCCCCTAGACAGGTTTACTACCGGGGAGCTGTTTTTT. It is translated as CASSPLDRFTTGELFF.